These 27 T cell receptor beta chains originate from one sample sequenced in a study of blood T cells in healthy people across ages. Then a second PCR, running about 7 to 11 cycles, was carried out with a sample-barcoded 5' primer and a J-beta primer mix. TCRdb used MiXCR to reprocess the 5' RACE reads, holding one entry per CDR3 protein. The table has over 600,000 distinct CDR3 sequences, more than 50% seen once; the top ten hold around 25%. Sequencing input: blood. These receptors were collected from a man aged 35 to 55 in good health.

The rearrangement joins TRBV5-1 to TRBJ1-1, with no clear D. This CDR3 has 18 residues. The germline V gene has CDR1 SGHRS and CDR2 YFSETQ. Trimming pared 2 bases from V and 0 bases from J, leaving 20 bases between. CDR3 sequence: CASSFEGSRRNMNTEAFF. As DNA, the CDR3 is TGCGCCAGCAGCTTCGAGGGAAGTCGGAGAAACATGAACACTGAAGCTTTCTTT.

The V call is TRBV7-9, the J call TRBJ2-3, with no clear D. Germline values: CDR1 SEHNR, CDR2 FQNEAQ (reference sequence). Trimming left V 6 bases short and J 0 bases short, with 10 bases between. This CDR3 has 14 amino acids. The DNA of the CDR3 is TGTGCCAGCAGTCAAAGCCTTAGCACAGATACGCAGTATTTT. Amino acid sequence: CASSQSLSTDTQYF. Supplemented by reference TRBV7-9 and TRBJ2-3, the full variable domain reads DTGVSQNPRHKITKRGQNVTFRCDPISEHNRLYWYRQTLGQGPEFLTYFQNEAQLEKSRLLSDRFSAERPKGSFSTLEIQRTEQGDSAMYLCASSQSLSTDTQYFGPGTRLTVL.

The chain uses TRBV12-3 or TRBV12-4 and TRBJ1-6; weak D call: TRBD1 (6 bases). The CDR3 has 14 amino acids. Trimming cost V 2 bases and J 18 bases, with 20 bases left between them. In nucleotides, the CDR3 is TGTGCCAGCAGTTTATCGGGTTTTCTACAGGGTCCCCACTTT. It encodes CASSLSGFLQGPHF.

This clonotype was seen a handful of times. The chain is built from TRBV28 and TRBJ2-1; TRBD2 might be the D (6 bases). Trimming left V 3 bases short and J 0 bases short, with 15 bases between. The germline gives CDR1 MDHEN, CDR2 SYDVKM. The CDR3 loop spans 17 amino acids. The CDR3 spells CASSFASGLGSYNEQFF. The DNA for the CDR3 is TGTGCCAGCAGTTTCGCCAGCGGGCTAGGCTCCTACAATGAGCAGTTCTTC.

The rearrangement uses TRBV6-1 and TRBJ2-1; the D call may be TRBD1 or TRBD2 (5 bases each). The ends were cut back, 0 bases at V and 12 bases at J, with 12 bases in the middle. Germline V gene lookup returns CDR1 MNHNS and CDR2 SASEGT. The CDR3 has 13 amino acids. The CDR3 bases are TGTGCCAGCAGTGAAGCGCCGGGAAGGGGGCAGTTCTTC. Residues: CASSEAPGRGQFF.

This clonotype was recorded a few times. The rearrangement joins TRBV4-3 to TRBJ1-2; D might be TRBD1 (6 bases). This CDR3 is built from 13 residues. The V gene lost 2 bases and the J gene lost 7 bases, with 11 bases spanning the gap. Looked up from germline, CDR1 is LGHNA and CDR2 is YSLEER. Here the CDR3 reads CASSQPGEIGYTF. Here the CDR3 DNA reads TGCGCCAGCAGCCAACCAGGGGAAATTGGCTACACCTTC.

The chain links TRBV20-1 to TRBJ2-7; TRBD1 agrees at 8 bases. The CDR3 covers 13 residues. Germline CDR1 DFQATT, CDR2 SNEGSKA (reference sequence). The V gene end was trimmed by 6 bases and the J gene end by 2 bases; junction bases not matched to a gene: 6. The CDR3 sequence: CSAADRETYEQYF. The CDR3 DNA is TGCAGTGCCGCGGACAGGGAGACCTACGAGCAGTACTTC.

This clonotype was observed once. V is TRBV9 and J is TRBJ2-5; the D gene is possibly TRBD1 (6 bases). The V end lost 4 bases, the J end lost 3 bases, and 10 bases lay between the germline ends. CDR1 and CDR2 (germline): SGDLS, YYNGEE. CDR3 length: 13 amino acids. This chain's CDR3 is CASSSRQEETQYF. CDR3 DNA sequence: TGTGCCAGCAGCTCCCGACAGGAAGAGACCCAGTACTTC.

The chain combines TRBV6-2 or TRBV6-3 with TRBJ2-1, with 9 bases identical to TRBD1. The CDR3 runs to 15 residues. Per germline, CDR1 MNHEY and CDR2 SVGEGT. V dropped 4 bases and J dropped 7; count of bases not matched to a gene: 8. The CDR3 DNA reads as TGTGCCAGCAGTTCCGGGACAGGGCTTTGGAATGAGCAGTTCTTC. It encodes CASSSGTGLWNEQFF.

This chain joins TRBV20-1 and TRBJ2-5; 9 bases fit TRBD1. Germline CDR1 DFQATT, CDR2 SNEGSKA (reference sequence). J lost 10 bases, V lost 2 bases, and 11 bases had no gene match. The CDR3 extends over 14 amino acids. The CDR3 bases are TGCAGTGCTAGAACCGGGACAGGGCACCAGGGCCAGTACTTC. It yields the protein CSARTGTGHQGQYF.

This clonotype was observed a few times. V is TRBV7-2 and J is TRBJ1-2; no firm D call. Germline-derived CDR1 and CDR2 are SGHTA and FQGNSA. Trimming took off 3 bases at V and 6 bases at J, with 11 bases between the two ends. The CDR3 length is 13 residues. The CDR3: CASSLNRRDGYTF. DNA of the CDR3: TGTGCCAGCAGCTTGAACAGAAGAGATGGCTACACCTTC.

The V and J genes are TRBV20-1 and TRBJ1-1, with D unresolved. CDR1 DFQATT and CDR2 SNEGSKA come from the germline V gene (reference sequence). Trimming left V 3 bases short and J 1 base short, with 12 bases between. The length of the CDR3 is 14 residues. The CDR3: CSARPGGENTEAFF. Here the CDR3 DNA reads TGCAGTGCTAGGCCGGGCGGGGAGAACACTGAAGCTTTCTTT.

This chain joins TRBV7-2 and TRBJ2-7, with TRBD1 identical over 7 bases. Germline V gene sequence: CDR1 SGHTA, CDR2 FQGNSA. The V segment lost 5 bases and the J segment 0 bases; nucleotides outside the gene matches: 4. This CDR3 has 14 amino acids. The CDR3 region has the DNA TGTGCCAGCAGCCCCAGGGGGAACTCCTACGAGCAGTACTTC. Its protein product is CASSPRGNSYEQYF.

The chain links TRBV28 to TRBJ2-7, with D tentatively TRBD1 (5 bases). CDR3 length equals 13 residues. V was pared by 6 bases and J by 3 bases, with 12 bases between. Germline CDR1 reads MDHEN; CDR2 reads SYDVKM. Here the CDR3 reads CASSEGQRYEQYF. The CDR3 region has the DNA TGTGCCAGCAGCGAAGGACAACGCTACGAGCAGTACTTC.

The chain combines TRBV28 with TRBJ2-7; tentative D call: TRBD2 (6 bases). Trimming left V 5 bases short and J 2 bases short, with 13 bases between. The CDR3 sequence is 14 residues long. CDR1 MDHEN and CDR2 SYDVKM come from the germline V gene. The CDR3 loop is CASSRPSGAYEQYF. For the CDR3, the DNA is TGTGCCAGCAGTCGACCCTCGGGGGCCTACGAGCAGTACTTC.

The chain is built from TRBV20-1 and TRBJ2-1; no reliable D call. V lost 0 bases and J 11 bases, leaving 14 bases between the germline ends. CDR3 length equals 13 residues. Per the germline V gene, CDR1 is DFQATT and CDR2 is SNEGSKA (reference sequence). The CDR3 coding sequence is TGCAGTGCTAGAGATTGGGGAACGGAACAGCAGTTCTTC. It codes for CSARDWGTEQQFF.

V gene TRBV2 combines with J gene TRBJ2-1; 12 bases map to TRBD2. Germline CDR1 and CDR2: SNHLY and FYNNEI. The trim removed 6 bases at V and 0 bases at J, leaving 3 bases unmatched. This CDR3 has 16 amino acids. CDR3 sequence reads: CASRKLAGGSYNEQFF. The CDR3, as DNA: TGTGCCAGCAGGAAACTAGCGGGAGGCTCCTACAATGAGCAGTTCTTC.

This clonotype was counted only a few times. CDR3 DNA: TGTGCCAGCAGCTCCCGGACTAGTCGCGTCCGGGAGACCCAGTACTTC. It yields the protein CASSSRTSRVRETQYF. The chain couples TRBV27 to TRBJ2-7, with 7 bases aligning to TRBD2. The J call may be in error: the DNA end matches TRBJ2-5 better. Germline V gene sequence: CDR1 MNHEY, CDR2 SMNVEV (reference sequence). The length of the CDR3 is 16 residues.

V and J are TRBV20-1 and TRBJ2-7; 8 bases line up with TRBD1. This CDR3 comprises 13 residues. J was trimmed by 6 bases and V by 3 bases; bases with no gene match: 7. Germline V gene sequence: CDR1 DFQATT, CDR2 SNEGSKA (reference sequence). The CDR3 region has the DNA TGCAGTGCTAGGCCCCCCGACAGGGGCGAGCAGTACTTC. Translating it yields CSARPPDRGEQYF.

CDR3 residues: CSAKDMGYEQFF. For the CDR3, the DNA is TGCAGTGCCAAGGACATGGGCTACGAGCAGTTCTTC. The gene calls are TRBV20-1 and TRBJ2-1, with a tentative D call TRBD1 (5 bases). The ends were cut back, 6 bases at V and 10 bases at J, with 16 bases in the middle. This CDR3 is built from 12 residues. Germline CDR1 and CDR2: DFQATT and SNEGSKA (reference sequence).

The CDR3 region is CASSLSVGGGYEQYF. CDR3 DNA sequence: TGTGCCAGCAGTTTATCGGTCGGAGGGGGCTACGAGCAGTACTTC. This chain links TRBV27 with TRBJ2-1, with D perhaps given as TRBD1 or TRBD2 (6 bases each). The J call may be faulty, since TRBJ2-7 better matches the DNA end. This CDR3 is built from 15 residues. Germline CDR1 MNHEY, CDR2 SMNVEV (reference sequence).

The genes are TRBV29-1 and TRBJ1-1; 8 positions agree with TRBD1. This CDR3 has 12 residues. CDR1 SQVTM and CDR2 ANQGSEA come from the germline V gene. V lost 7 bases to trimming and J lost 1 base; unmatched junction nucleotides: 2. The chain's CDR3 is CSGGTGNTEAFF. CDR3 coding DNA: TGCAGCGGTGGGACAGGGAACACTGAAGCTTTCTTT.

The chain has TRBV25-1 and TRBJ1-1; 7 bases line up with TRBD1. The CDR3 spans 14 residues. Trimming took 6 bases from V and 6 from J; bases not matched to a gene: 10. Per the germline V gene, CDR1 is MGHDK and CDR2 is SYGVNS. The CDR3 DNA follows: TGTGCCAGCAGCGAACCTCGACAGGGCTCTGAAGCTTTCTTT. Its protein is CASSEPRQGSEAFF.

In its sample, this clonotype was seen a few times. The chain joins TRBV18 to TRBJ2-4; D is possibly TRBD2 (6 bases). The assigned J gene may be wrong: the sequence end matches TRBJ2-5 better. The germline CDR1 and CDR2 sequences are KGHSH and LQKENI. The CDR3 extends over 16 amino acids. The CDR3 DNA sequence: TGTGCCAGCTCACCACCTGCCAGCGGGCGGCGTGAGACCCAGTACTTC. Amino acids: CASSPPASGRRETQYF.

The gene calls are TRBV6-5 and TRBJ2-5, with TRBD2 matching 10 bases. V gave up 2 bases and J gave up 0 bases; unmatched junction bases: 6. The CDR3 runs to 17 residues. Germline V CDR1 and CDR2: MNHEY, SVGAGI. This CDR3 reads CASSYGTAGGYQETQYF. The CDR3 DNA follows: TGTGCCAGCAGTTACGGAACAGCGGGGGGGTACCAAGAGACCCAGTACTTC.

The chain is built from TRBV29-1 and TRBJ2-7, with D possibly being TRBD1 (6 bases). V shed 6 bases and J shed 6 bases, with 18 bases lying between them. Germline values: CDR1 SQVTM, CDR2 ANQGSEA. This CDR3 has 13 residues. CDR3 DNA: TGCAGCGTGACCGAGACAGGAGATGGCGAGCAGTACTTC. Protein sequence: CSVTETGDGEQYF.

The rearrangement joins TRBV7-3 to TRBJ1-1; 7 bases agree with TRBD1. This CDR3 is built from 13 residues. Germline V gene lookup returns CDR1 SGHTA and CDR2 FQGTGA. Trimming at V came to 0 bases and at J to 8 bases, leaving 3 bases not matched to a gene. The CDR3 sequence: CASSLTGGGEAFF. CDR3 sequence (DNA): TGTGCCAGCAGCTTAACAGGGGGCGGCGAAGCTTTCTTT.